The 30 T cell receptor beta chains listed next were all sequenced from one sample in a study of Graves' ophthalmopathy and Graves' hyperthyroidism. Investigators amplified TCR beta CDR3 regions from RNA transcripts. Second-round multiplex PCR came after a first-round RT-PCR that employed HTBI primers. TCRdb used MiXCR to reprocess the multiplex PCR reads, holding one entry per CDR3 protein. The table includes over 500,000 distinct CDR3 sequences, approximately 22% detected once. The sample comprised peripheral blood. These receptors all stem from a woman under 30 with stable Graves' hyperthyroidism. Some clones in this sample may be carry-over from other donors' samples.

This clonotype was counted at least ten times. The genes are TRBV11-2 and TRBJ2-7; 11 nucleotides align to TRBD2. CDR3 size: 15 residues. Per the germline V gene, CDR1 is SGHAT and CDR2 is FQNNGV. With V trimmed by 5 bases and J by 4 bases, 7 bases remained unmatched. DNA of the CDR3: TGTGCCAGCAGCCGTTATAGCGGGGGGGCTTACGAGCAGTACTTC. This codes for CASSRYSGGAYEQYF. Variable domain in full (rest from reference TRBV11-2 and TRBJ2-7): EAGVAQSPRYKIIEKRQSVAFWCNPISGHATLYWYQQILGQGPKLLIQFQNNGVVDDSQLPKDRFSAERLKGVDSTLKIQPAKLEDSAVYLCASSRYSGGAYEQYFGPGTRLTVT.

V and J are TRBV11-3 and TRBJ2-7, with TRBD1 as a possible D gene (6 bases). V lost 6 bases to trimming and J lost 0 bases, with 15 bases between them. This CDR3 has 15 amino acids. CDR1 and CDR2 from the germline V gene are SGHNT and YENEEA. The CDR3: CASSRRQAPSYEQYF. The CDR3 DNA reads TGTGCCAGCAGTCGAAGACAGGCCCCCTCCTACGAGCAGTACTTC.

This clonotype occurred many times. The chain links TRBV12-3 or TRBV12-4 to TRBJ1-1, with D possibly TRBD1 on 5 matching bases. This CDR3 contains 14 residues. V lost 5 bases and J 0 bases, leaving 10 bases between the germline ends. The CDR3 protein is CASSTGTLNTEAFF. As DNA, the CDR3 is TGTGCCAGCAGTACCGGGACCCTGAACACTGAAGCTTTCTTT.

This clonotype appeared many times. The rearrangement uses TRBV7-9 and TRBJ1-1, with 7 bases matching TRBD1. Trimming took 3 bases from V and 1 from J; bases not matched to a gene: 5. This CDR3 contains 15 residues. Germline CDR1 and CDR2: SEHNR and FQNEAQ (reference sequence). In DNA form, the CDR3 reads TGTGCCAGCAGCTTTAGGTCAGGGGGGAACACTGAAGCTTTCTTT. It specifies CASSFRSGGNTEAFF.

This clonotype has just a few counts. The chain has TRBV28 and TRBJ2-2; tentatively, D is TRBD1 (6 bases). The length of the CDR3 is 16 residues. CDR1 is MDHEN, CDR2 SYDVKM, per germline. V was clipped by 2 bases and J by 1 base, with 11 bases between them. The CDR3 reads CASSLIGQLNTGELFF. The CDR3 nucleotides read TGTGCCAGCAGTTTAATCGGACAGTTGAACACCGGGGAGCTGTTTTTT.

The chain carries TRBV19 and TRBJ1-6; a possible D gene is TRBD1 (5 bases). V was shortened by 5 bases and J by 2 bases, with 13 bases between the two germline ends. The CDR3 totals 16 residues. Germline-derived CDR1 and CDR2 are LNHDA and SQIVND (reference sequence). The CDR3 sequence: CASSRATDTYNSPLHF. CDR3 nucleotide sequence: TGTGCCAGTAGTCGTGCGACAGACACCTATAATTCACCCCTCCACTTT.

This clonotype was recorded at least ten times. The chain has TRBV20-1 and TRBJ1-2, with D maybe TRBD1 (5 bases). The germline CDR1 and CDR2 sequences are DFQATT and SNEGSKA (reference sequence). Between the trimmed V and J ends, which lost 3 bases and 0 bases, there was a span of 17 bases. The CDR3 totals 16 residues. This CDR3 is CSARAGTTTSNYGYTF. In DNA, the CDR3 is TGCAGTGCTAGGGCCGGGACTACTACTTCTAACTATGGCTACACCTTC.

The CDR3 DNA sequence: TGTGCCAGCATCTTGTCGGGGGAGGAGACCCAGTACTTC. It encodes CASILSGEETQYF. The chain carries TRBV28 and TRBJ2-5, with D possibly matching TRBD2 (6 bases). Trimming removed 7 bases at V and 5 bases at J, with 14 bases between. Germline-derived CDR1 and CDR2 are MDHEN and SYDVKM. This CDR3 region has 13 residues.

The rearrangement joins TRBV6-1 to TRBJ2-5, with D possibly being TRBD2 (6 bases). CDR1 is MNHNS and CDR2 is SASEGT in the germline V gene. The CDR3 has 14 residues. Trimming removed 6 bases from V and 5 bases from J, with 16 bases in between. The CDR3 DNA sequence: TGTGCCAGCAGGCCCGGGACTGCACGGGAGACCCAGTACTTC. This sequence encodes CASRPGTARETQYF.

For this clonotype: A read error may be the cause here, since a much bigger clone is one base away. This rearrangement joins TRBV7-2 to TRBJ2-7; the D gene is possibly TRBD2 (6 bases). The CDR3 is 13 residues long. Germline loops: CDR1 SGHTA, CDR2 FQGNSA. The CDR3 bases are TGTGCCAGCTGCTTAGAGTTTCGGCGGGGAGGCCACTTC. This encodes CASCLEFRRGGHF.

This clonotype was counted many times. The chain recombines TRBV12-3 or TRBV12-4 with TRBJ1-5; a possible D gene is TRBD1 (5 bases). The CDR3 runs to 15 residues. V shed 4 bases and J shed 5 bases, with 15 bases lying between them. The CDR3 sequence is CASSWDGWGDQPQHF. The CDR3, as DNA: TGTGCCAGCAGTTGGGATGGTTGGGGCGATCAGCCCCAGCATTTT.

The chain employs TRBV24-1 and TRBJ2-6; D may be TRBD2 (6 bases). The CDR3 extends over 17 amino acids. Between the trimmed V and J ends, which lost 5 bases and 0 bases, there was a span of 13 bases. From germline, CDR1 is KGHDR and CDR2 SFDVKD. In DNA, the CDR3 is TGTGCCACCAGTGCGGTTAGCGGAGTCTCTGGGGCCAACGTCCTGACTTTC. Amino acids: CATSAVSGVSGANVLTF.

Ten or more counts support this clonotype. This chain uses TRBV7-9 with TRBJ2-7; TRBD2 might be the D (5 bases). The CDR3 has 15 amino acids. Per germline, CDR1 SEHNR and CDR2 FQNEAQ (reference sequence). V lost 5 bases to trimming and J lost 7 bases, with 21 bases between them. CDR3 loop: CASSPPTRSGMEQYF. The CDR3 DNA follows: TGTGCCAGCAGCCCCCCGACACGCTCGGGAATGGAGCAGTACTTC.

The rearrangement uses TRBV6-1 and TRBJ1-1; D remains unclear. Germline CDR1 and CDR2: MNHNS and SASEGT. V was trimmed by 6 bases and J by 5 bases, leaving 10 bases between them. This CDR3 comprises 12 residues. This CDR3 is CASRKGRTEAFF. The CDR3 DNA sequence: TGTGCCAGCAGAAAAGGGAGGACTGAAGCTTTCTTT.

There are many counts of this clonotype. The chain joins TRBV27 to TRBJ1-5; tentatively, D is TRBD1 (6 bases). Germline V gene sequence: CDR1 MNHEY, CDR2 SMNVEV (reference sequence). V lost 1 base and J lost 0, with 10 bases in between. The CDR3 is 16 amino acids. The CDR3 region has the DNA TGTGCCAGCAGTTTATATCCAGGGGATAGCAATCAGCCCCAGCATTTT. Amino acid sequence: CASSLYPGDSNQPQHF.

This clonotype was seen ten or more times. The rearrangement uses TRBV6-1 and TRBJ1-1; D remains ambiguous. V was trimmed by 11 bases and J by 7 bases, leaving 14 bases between them. Per the germline V gene, CDR1 is MNHNS and CDR2 is SASEGT. The CDR3 has 11 amino acids. CDR3 nucleotides: TGTGCCGCCGATCCGGCCTTTGAAGCTTTCTTT. It is translated as CAADPAFEAFF.

This clonotype was counted many times. V usage is TRBV5-1 and J usage is TRBJ1-2, with TRBD1 identical over 7 bases. V gave up 3 bases and J gave up 5 bases; unmatched junction bases: 10. The CDR3 extends over 15 amino acids. Germline V CDR1 and CDR2: SGHRS, YFSETQ. Here the CDR3 DNA reads TGCGCCAGCAGCTCAACAGGGGCCGTTGGGTATGGCTACACCTTC. Translation: CASSSTGAVGYGYTF.

The table lists this clonotype with many counts. The rearrangement joins TRBV6-5 to TRBJ1-3; possible D gene TRBD1, 5 bases. V was cut by 4 bases and J by 0 bases, with 16 bases left in between. Germline CDR1 reads MNHEY; CDR2 reads SVGAGI. This CDR3 comprises 17 residues. The CDR3 spells CASSLGVLGGSGNTIYF. The CDR3, as DNA: TGTGCCAGCAGTTTGGGGGTGCTTGGGGGCTCTGGAAACACCATATATTTT.

In this sample, this clonotype turned up a few times. The CDR3, as DNA: TGTGCCAGCAGCCGGGACACCCTTAACCAAGAGACCCAGTACTTC. Translation gives CASSRDTLNQETQYF. This chain links TRBV7-9 with TRBJ2-5; D perhaps matches TRBD1 (6 bases). The V gene's germline CDR1 is SEHNR and CDR2 FQNEAQ (reference sequence). Trimming left V 5 bases short and J 0 bases short, with 13 bases between. CDR3 size: 15 residues.

This clonotype has ten or more counts. CDR3 bases: TGTGCCATCAAGGCCGGGGGGGACGAGCAGTACTTC. Its translation is CAIKAGGDEQYF. J is TRBJ2-7 and V is TRBV10-3; TRBD2 aligns across 8 bases. V lost 7 bases and J lost 5; bases outside the gene matches: 4. CDR1 is ENHRY and CDR2 is SYGVKD in the germline V gene. CDR3 length: 12 residues.

CDR3 DNA sequence: TGTGCCAGCAGTTTATCGGTCAGTAGCATGAACACTGAAGCTTTCTTT. This encodes CASSLSVSSMNTEAFF. The chain links TRBV12-3 or TRBV12-4 to TRBJ1-1, with no clear D. The V end was cut by 2 bases, the J end by 0 bases, with 13 bases between. This CDR3 spans 16 amino acids.

CDR3 coding DNA: TGTGCCATCAGTTGGGACCGGAACTATGGCTACACCTTC. It yields the protein CAISWDRNYGYTF. V is TRBV10-3 and J is TRBJ1-2, with D possibly being TRBD1 (5 bases). The CDR3 runs to 13 residues. Trimming stripped 5 bases from V and 2 bases from J, with 9 bases between. From germline, CDR1 is ENHRY and CDR2 SYGVKD.

The V and J genes are TRBV5-1 and TRBJ2-7, with 9 positions matching TRBD1. The CDR3 consists of 15 residues. Losses at the gene ends were 2 bases for V and 5 bases for J; bases not matched to a gene: 8. Germline CDR1 is SGHRS and CDR2 is YFSETQ. CDR3 protein: CASSFSGTGINEQYF. The CDR3 DNA sequence: TGCGCCAGCAGCTTCTCCGGGACAGGGATCAACGAGCAGTACTTC.

This clonotype was found many times. V is TRBV25-1 and J is TRBJ1-5, with a weak D call TRBD1 (5 bases). The germline V gene encodes CDR1 MGHDK and CDR2 SYGVNS. V was clipped by 4 bases and J by 9 bases, with 16 bases between them. The CDR3 has 14 amino acids. This chain's CDR3 is CASSGDGDSRPQHF. The CDR3 bases are TGTGCCAGCAGTGGGGACGGTGATAGCAGGCCCCAGCATTTT.

This clonotype came up many times. The J gene is TRBJ1-5, the V gene TRBV9; tentative D call: TRBD1 (5 bases). Deletions cut 5 bases from V and 6 bases from J, with 12 bases between. The CDR3 totals 13 residues. Germline CDR1 reads SGDLS; CDR2 reads YYNGEE. In nucleotides, the CDR3 is TGTGCCAGCAGTGATAGTGGGGCTCAGCCCCAGCATTTT. Its translation is CASSDSGAQPQHF.

Comments on this clonotype: This sequence may be a read error, since a much larger clone differs from it by one base. The final CDR3 position lacks the conserved phenylalanine or tryptophan, pointing to a likely read error. The chain combines TRBV2 with TRBJ1-2; 7 bases are a match to TRBD1. The germline V gene has CDR1 SNHLY and CDR2 FYNNEI. CDR3 length: 15 residues. V trimming: 1 base; J trimming: 9 bases; junction bases outside the gene matches: 11. CDR3 nucleotides: TGTGCCAGCAGTGAAGTTCTTAGGACAGGCAGGAGCTACACCGTC. Protein product: CASSEVLRTGRSYTV.

This clonotype was seen at least ten times. The genes are TRBV29-1 and TRBJ2-5; D not certain. V was pared by 5 bases and J by 3 bases, with 4 bases between. CDR3 size: 10 residues. Germline CDR1 and CDR2: SQVTM and ANQGSEA. CDR3 protein: CSVLEETQYF. The CDR3 coding sequence is TGCAGCGTTTTGGAAGAGACCCAGTACTTC.

This clonotype was observed many times. The chain is built from TRBV6-1 and TRBJ1-6; TRBD1 might be the D (6 bases). The V end was cut by 0 bases, the J end by 6 bases, with 9 bases between. The CDR3 totals 15 residues. Germline V lookup: CDR1 MNHNS, CDR2 SASEGT. CDR3 nucleotide sequence: TGTGCCAGCAGTGAAGCAAGGGGGGTTAATTCACCCCTCCACTTT. Encoded protein: CASSEARGVNSPLHF.

This clonotype has ten or more counts. DNA of the CDR3: TGTGCCACCCGAGACAGGGCCCCCAACCCCCACTACGAGCAGTACTTC. It yields the protein CATRDRAPNPHYEQYF. The chain carries TRBV28 and TRBJ2-7; 7 bases map to TRBD1. V lost 10 bases and J lost 3; bases outside the gene matches: 18. CDR1 and CDR2 (germline): MDHEN, SYDVKM. The CDR3 has 16 residues.

Ten or more counts support this clonotype. The chain uses TRBV15 and TRBJ1-5; D perhaps matches TRBD1 (5 bases). This CDR3 contains 15 residues. From germline, CDR1 is LNHNV and CDR2 YYDKDF (reference sequence). Trimming took off 0 bases at V and 6 bases at J, with 12 bases between the two ends. The CDR3 DNA is TGTGCCACCAGCAGAGATAGTGCAGGGCTTCAGCCCCAGCATTTT. Residues: CATSRDSAGLQPQHF. The full variable domain, completed using reference TRBV15 and TRBJ1-5, is DAMVIQNPRYQVTQFGKPVTLSCSQTLNHNVMYWYQQKSSQAPKLLFHYYDKDFNNEADTPDNFQSRRPNTSFCFLDIRSPGLGDTAMYLCATSRDSAGLQPQHFGDGTRLSIL.